This T cell receptor beta chain was retrieved from a study of blood T cell repertoires in COVID-19. Study processing details: By means of reference gene primer amplification, nucleated cell counts were estimated. Method: immunoSEQ multiplex PCR; TCRdb's copy keeps in-frame clones and lacks some. D and trimming come from the DNA, and the V and J calls and clone size come from that table. The sample shows more than 110,000 clones, about nine tenths of them seen only once. This CDR3 has 13 amino acids. The V gene lost 2 bases and the J gene lost 2 bases, with 7 bases spanning the gap. Per the germline V gene, CDR1 is SGHNT and CDR2 is YYREEE (reference sequence).

The chain employs TRBV5-4 and TRBJ1-2; D is unclear. The specimen was PBMCs or T cells enriched from blood (not recorded which). The TCR sequence derives from a man aged 50 to 60 who had recovered from COVID-19. As DNA, the CDR3 is TGTGCCAGCAGCTTATCACAGAACTATGGCTACACCTTC. It yields the protein CASSLSQNYGYTF.